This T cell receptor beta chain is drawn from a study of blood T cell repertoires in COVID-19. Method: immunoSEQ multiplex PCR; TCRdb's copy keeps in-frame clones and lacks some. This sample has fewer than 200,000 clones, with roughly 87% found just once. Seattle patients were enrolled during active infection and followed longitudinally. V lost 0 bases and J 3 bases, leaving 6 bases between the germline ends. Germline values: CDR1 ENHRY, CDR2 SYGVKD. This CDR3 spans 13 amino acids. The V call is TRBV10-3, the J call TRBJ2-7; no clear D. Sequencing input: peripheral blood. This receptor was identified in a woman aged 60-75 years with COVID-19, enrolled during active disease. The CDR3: CAISESGGYEQYV. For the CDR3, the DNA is TGTGCCATCAGTGAGTCTGGCGGCTACGAGCAGTACGTC.